The rows below give T cell receptor beta chains drawn from one sample of a study of cytomegalovirus exposure and HLA in healthy donors. Sequencing used immunoSEQ multiplex PCR; TCRdb keeps in-frame clones, though not all of them. Of approximately 140,000 clones listed, about 79% are singletons. The source material was PBMCs. The receptor set was obtained from a male donor in good health and CMV-seronegative. Each CDR3 is given with its conserved first and last residue. Fields, in order: D gene, V gene, clone size, J gene, CDR3 DNA, CDR3 protein. The D gene is left open where the match is weak. Not all rows give a size; the values are once, few, many and, for expanded clones, a class.

d_gene: TRBD2
v_gene: TRBV7-3
abundance: once
j_gene: TRBJ2-1
CDR3nt: TGTGCCAGCAGCCCCGGTGAGTGGACTAGCGGGAGCAATGAGCAGTTCTTC
CDR3aa: CASSPGEWTSGSNEQFF

d_gene: NA
v_gene: TRBV4-3
abundance: once
j_gene: TRBJ2-7
CDR3nt: TGCGCCAGCAGCCAAGAAGGAGGGGACGAGCAGTACTTC
CDR3aa: CASSQEGGDEQYF

d_gene: NA
v_gene: TRBV21-1
abundance: NA
j_gene: TRBJ1-3
CDR3nt: TGTGCCAGCACCACAGGGGAGAAGAACACCATATATTTT
CDR3aa: CASTTGEKNTIYF

d_gene: NA
v_gene: TRBV28
abundance: NA
j_gene: TRBJ1-5
CDR3nt: TGTGCCAGCAGCCTGGGGGGAGTCGATCAGCCCCAGCATTTT
CDR3aa: CASSLGGVDQPQHF

d_gene: TRBD1
v_gene: TRBV30
abundance: few
j_gene: TRBJ2-5
CDR3nt: TGTGCCTACACGACAGGGTACGTCCGAGAGACCCAGTACTTC
CDR3aa: CAYTTGYVRETQYF

d_gene: NA
v_gene: TRBV9
abundance: few
j_gene: TRBJ2-3
CDR3nt: TGTGCCAGCAGGGGAGGGGGGAATACGCAGTATTTT
CDR3aa: CASRGGGNTQYF

d_gene: NA
v_gene: TRBV5-5
abundance: NA
j_gene: TRBJ1-5
CDR3nt: TGTGCCAGCAGCTTGGGGGCAGGTCAAGGGCCCCAGCATTTT
CDR3aa: CASSLGAGQGPQHF

d_gene: NA
v_gene: TRBV30
abundance: NA
j_gene: TRBJ2-7
CDR3nt: TGTGCCTGGAGTTTTAACTACGAGCAGTACTTC
CDR3aa: CAWSFNYEQYF

d_gene: NA
v_gene: TRBV5-1
abundance: NA
j_gene: TRBJ2-5
CDR3nt: TGCGCCAGCAGCCCCCGGGTTAAAGAGACCCAGTACTTC
CDR3aa: CASSPRVKETQYF

d_gene: NA
v_gene: TRBV30
abundance: NA
j_gene: TRBJ1-3
CDR3nt: TGTGCCTGGGAGACGGGCTCTGGAAACACCATATATTTT
CDR3aa: CAWETGSGNTIYF

d_gene: TRBD1
v_gene: TRBV19
abundance: few
j_gene: TRBJ2-7
CDR3nt: TGTGCCAGTAGTATCCTCATGACAGGGGGAGAGCAGTACTTC
CDR3aa: CASSILMTGGEQYF

d_gene: NA
v_gene: TRBV7-9
abundance: NA
j_gene: TRBJ2-5
CDR3nt: TGTGCCAGCAGCTCGACGACAGAGTTCGTAGGGACCCAGTACTTC
CDR3aa: CASSSTTEFVGTQYF

d_gene: NA
v_gene: TRBV7-9
abundance: NA
j_gene: TRBJ2-1
CDR3nt: TGTGCCAGCAGCTTCGGACACGGCAATGAGCAGTTCTTC
CDR3aa: CASSFGHGNEQFF

d_gene: TRBD1
v_gene: TRBV29-1
abundance: NA
j_gene: TRBJ2-1
CDR3nt: TGCAGCGTTCGGACAGGGAATGAGCAGTTCTTC
CDR3aa: CSVRTGNEQFF

d_gene: TRBD2
v_gene: TRBV5-6
abundance: NA
j_gene: TRBJ2-3
CDR3nt: TGTGCCAGCAGCTTGGTGGGACTAGCGGTCGCTAGCACAGATACGCAGTATTTT
CDR3aa: CASSLVGLAVASTDTQYF

d_gene: TRBD2
v_gene: TRBV19
abundance: NA
j_gene: TRBJ2-3
CDR3nt: TGTGCCAGTAGTGGGCTAGCGGGATGGGATACGCAGTATTTT
CDR3aa: CASSGLAGWDTQYF